This TCR beta chain was identified during a study of T cells in Graves' hyperthyroidism and ophthalmopathy. Patients counted as stable if ophthalmopathy did not develop within 18 months. The CDR3 runs to 15 residues. Per germline, CDR1 SGHTS and CDR2 YDEGEE. Trimming at V came to 4 bases and at J to 0 bases, leaving 4 bases not matched to a gene. TCR beta CDR3 regions were amplified from RNA transcripts. The HTBI set primed first-round TCR CDR3 RT-PCR. TCRdb reprocessed the multiplex PCR reads via MiXCR and lists one record per CDR3 protein. The sample consists of some 560,000 distinct CDR3 sequences, more than 15% of them appearing once.

The chain recombines TRBV5-8 with TRBJ1-1; 9 bases match TRBD1. This TCR was recovered from a woman in her 30s with Graves' hyperthyroidism. Sequenced input: blood. DNA for the CDR3: TGTGCCAGCAGCAACGACAGGGGGATGAACACTGAAGCTTTCTTT. Its translation is CASSNDRGMNTEAFF.